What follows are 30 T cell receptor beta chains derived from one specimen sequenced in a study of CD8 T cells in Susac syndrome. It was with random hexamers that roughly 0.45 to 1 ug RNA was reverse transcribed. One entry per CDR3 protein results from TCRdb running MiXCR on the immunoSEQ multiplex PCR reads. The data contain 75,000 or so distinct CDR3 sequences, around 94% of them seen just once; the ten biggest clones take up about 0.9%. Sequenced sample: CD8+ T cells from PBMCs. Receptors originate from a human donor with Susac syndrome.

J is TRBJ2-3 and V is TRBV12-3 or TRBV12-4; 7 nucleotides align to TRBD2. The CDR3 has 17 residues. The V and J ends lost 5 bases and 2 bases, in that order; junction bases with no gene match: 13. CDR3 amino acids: CASSPASGGKNTDTQYF. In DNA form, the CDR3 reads TGTGCCAGCAGTCCGGCTTCCGGGGGGAAAAACACAGATACGCAGTATTTT.

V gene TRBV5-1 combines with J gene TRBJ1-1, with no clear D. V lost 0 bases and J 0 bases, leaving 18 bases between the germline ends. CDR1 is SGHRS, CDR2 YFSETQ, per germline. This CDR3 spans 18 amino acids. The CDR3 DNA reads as TGCGCCAGCAGCTTGGAAAGGGCGGGAGGATTTATGAACACTGAAGCTTTCTTT. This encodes CASSLERAGGFMNTEAFF.

DNA of the CDR3: TGTGCCAGCAGCTTGGAAATGGACAGGGATAATGGCTACACCTTC. Translation: CASSLEMDRDNGYTF. The genes are TRBV5-6 and TRBJ1-2, with 8 bases matching TRBD1. The junction had 7 bases not matched to a gene; V was cut back by 0 bases and J by 6 bases. From germline, CDR1 is SGHDT and CDR2 YYEEEE. CDR3 size: 15 residues.

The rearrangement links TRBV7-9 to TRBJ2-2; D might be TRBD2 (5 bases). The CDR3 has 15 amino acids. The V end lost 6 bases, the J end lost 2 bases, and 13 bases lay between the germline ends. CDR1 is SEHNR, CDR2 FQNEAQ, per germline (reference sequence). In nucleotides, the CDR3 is TGTGCCAGCAGGGCAAAGGGAGCTAACACCGGGGAGCTGTTTTTT. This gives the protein CASRAKGANTGELFF.

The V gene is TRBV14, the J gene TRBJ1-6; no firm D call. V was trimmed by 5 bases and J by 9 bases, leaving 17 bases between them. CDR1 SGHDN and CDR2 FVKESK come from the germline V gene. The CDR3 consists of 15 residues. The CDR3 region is CASSTDPGVFSPLHF. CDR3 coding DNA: TGTGCCAGCAGCACGGACCCGGGCGTATTTTCACCCCTCCACTTT.

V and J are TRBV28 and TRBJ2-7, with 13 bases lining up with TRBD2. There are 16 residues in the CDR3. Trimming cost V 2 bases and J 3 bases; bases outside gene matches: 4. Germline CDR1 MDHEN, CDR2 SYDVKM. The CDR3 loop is CASSLIGLAGVYEQYF. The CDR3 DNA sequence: TGTGCCAGCAGTTTAATAGGACTAGCGGGAGTCTACGAGCAGTACTTC.

CDR3 protein: CASSLIKGAQNIQYF. CDR3 sequence (DNA): TGTGCCAGCAGCTTAATAAAAGGGGCCCAAAACATTCAGTACTTC. V is TRBV7-9 and J is TRBJ2-4, with D perhaps TRBD1 (5 bases). The CDR3 is 15 residues long. V lost 2 bases, J lost 5 bases, and 13 bases lay in between. The germline gives CDR1 SEHNR, CDR2 FQNEAQ (reference sequence).

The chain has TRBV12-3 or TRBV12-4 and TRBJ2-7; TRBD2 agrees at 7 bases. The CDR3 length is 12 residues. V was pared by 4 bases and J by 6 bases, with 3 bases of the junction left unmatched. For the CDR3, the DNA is TGTGCCAGCAGTTCAGGACTAGTCGAGCAGTACTTC. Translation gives CASSSGLVEQYF.

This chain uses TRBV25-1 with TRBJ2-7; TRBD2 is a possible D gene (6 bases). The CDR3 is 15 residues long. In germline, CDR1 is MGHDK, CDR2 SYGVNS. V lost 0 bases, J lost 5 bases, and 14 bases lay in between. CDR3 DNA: TGTGCCAGCAGTGAATACGGGAGAGCCCTCGACGAGCAGTACTTC. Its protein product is CASSEYGRALDEQYF.

The chain's CDR3 is CASRTIQETQYF. As DNA, the CDR3 is TGTGCCAGCAGGACAATACAAGAGACCCAGTACTTC. V usage is TRBV7-9 and J usage is TRBJ2-5; no clear D gene. The CDR3 is made up of 12 amino acids. V was clipped by 6 bases and J by 2 bases, with 7 bases between them. Germline values: CDR1 SEHNR, CDR2 FQNEAQ (reference sequence).

The CDR3 DNA is TGTGCCAGCAGTTTTGTGACAGTCCAACTAGATACGCAGTATTTT. Its protein product is CASSFVTVQLDTQYF. The chain is built from TRBV28 and TRBJ2-3; D might be TRBD1 (5 bases). With 3 bases removed from V and 5 bases from J, the gap between germline ends came to 15 bases. Germline V gives CDR1 MDHEN, CDR2 SYDVKM. CDR3 length: 15 residues.

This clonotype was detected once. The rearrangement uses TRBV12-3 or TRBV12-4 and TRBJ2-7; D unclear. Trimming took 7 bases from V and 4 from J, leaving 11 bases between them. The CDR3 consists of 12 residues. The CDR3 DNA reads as TGTGCCAGCACCTCAGCCCCTTACGAGCAGTACTTC. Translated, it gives CASTSAPYEQYF.

For the CDR3, the DNA is TGTGCCAGCAGCCTACTAGGGGCGGGAGGGCCGGTTGAGCAGTTCTTC. It encodes CASSLLGAGGPVEQFF. This chain connects TRBV4-2 to TRBJ2-1, with 9 bases fitting TRBD2. From germline, CDR1 is LGHNA and CDR2 YNFKEQ. The CDR3 length is 16 residues. Germline trimming cut 4 bases from V and 9 bases from J; bases unmatched to any gene: 13.

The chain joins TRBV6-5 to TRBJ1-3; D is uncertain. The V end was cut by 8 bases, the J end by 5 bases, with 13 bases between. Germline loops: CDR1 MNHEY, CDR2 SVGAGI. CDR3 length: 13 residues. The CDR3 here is CASWHGVRNTIYF. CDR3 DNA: TGTGCCAGCTGGCATGGAGTCAGAAACACCATATATTTT.

The CDR3 bases are TGTGCCAGCAAGAGAGGGAATGATGGCTACACCTTC. This encodes CASKRGNDGYTF. The chain recombines TRBV27 with TRBJ1-2; D ambiguous. This CDR3 contains 12 residues. With 7 bases removed from V and 6 bases from J, the gap between germline ends came to 12 bases. Germline lookup yields CDR1 MNHEY and CDR2 SMNVEV (reference sequence).

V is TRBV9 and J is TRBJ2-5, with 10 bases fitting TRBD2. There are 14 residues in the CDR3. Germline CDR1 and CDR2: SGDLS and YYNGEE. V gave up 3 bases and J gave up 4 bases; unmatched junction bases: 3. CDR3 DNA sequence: TGTGCCAGCAGCGCTGGACTAGCGGTAGAGACCCAGTACTTC. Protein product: CASSAGLAVETQYF.

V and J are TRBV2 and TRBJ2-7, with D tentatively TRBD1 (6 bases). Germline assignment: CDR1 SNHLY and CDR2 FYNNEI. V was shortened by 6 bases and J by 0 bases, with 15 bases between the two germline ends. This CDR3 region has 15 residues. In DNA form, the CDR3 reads TGTGCCAGCAGGACGGACAGTAAAAGCTCCTACGAGCAGTACTTC. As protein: CASRTDSKSSYEQYF.

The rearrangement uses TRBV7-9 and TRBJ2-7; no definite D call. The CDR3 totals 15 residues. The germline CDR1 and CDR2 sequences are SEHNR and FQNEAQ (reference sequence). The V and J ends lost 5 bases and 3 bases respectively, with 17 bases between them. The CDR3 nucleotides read TGTGCCAGCAGCCCCCCCGGCGTCCTGATCTACGAGCAGTACTTC. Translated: CASSPPGVLIYEQYF.

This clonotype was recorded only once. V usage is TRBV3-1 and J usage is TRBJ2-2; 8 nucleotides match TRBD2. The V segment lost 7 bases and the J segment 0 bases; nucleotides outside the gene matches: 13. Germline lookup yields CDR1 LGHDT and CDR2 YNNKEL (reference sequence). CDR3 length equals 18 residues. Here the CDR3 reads CASTPSGGMYANTGELFF. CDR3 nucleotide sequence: TGTGCCAGCACCCCAAGCGGGGGAATGTACGCGAACACCGGGGAGCTGTTTTTT.

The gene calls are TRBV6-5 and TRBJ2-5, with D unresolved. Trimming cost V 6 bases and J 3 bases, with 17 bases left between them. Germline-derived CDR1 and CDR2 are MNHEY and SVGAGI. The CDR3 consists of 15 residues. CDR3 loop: CASSLLIGREETQYF. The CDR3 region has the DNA TGTGCCAGCAGCCTACTTATTGGACGAGAAGAGACCCAGTACTTC.

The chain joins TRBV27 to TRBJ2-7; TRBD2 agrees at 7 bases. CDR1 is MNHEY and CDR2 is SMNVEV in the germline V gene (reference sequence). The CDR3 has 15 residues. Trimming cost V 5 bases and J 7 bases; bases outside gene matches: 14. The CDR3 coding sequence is TGTGCCAGCAGTCTAACGCTTGGGACTATTGGGGAGCAGTACTTC. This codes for CASSLTLGTIGEQYF.

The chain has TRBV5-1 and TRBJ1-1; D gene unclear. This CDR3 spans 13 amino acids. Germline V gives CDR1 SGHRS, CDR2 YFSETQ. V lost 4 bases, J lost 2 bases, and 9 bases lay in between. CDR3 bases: TGCGCCAGCAGCCGTGGGAGCAACACTGAAGCTTTCTTT. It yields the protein CASSRGSNTEAFF. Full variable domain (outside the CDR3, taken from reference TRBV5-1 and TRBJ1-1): KAGVTQTPRYLIKTRGQQVTLSCSPISGHRSVSWYQQTPGQGLQFLFEYFSETQRNKGNFPGRFSGRQFSNSRSEMNVSTLELGDSALYLCASSRGSNTEAFFGQGTRLTVV.

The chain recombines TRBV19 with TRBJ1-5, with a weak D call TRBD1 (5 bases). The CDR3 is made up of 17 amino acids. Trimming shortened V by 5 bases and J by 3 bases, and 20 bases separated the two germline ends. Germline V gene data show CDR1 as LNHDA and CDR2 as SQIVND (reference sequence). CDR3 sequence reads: CASSSLYISDNNQPQHF. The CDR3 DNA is TGTGCCAGTAGTTCCCTTTATATATCGGACAACAATCAGCCCCAGCATTTT.

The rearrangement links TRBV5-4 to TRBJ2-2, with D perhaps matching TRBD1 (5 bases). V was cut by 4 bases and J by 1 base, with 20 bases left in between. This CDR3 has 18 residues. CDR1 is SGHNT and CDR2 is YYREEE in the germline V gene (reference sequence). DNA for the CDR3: TGTGCCAGCAGCCGTATACAACCCGACAGTTGGAACACCGGGGAGCTGTTTTTT. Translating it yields CASSRIQPDSWNTGELFF.

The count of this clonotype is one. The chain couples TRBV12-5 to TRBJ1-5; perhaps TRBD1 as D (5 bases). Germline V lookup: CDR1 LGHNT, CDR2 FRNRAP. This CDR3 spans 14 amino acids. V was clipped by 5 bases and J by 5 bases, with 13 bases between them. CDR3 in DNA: TGTGCTAGTGGTCCCGGGACGGGTGATCAGCCCCAGCATTTT. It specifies CASGPGTGDQPQHF.

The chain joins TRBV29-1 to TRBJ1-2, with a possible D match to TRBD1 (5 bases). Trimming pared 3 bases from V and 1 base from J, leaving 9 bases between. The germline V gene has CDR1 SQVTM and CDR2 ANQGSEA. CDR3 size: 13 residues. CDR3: CSVERGDNYGYTF. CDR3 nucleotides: TGCAGCGTTGAGAGGGGCGATAACTATGGCTACACCTTC.

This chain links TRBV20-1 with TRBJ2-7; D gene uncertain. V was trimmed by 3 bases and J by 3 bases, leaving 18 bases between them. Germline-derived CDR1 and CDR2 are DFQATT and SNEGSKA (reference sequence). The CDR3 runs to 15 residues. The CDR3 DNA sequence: TGCAGTGCTAGTGCTAGTTTTACCCCCGGCTACGAGCAGTACTTC. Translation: CSASASFTPGYEQYF.

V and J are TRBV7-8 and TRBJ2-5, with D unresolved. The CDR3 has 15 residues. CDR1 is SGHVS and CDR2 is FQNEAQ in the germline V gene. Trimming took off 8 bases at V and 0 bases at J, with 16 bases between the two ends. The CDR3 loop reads CASRARDSNQETQYF. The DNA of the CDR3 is TGTGCCAGCCGGGCTAGAGACTCCAACCAAGAGACCCAGTACTTC.

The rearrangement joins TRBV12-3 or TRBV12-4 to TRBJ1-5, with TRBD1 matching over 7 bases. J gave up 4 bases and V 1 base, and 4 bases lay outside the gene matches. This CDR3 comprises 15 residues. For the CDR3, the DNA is TGTGCCAGCAGTTTAGATGGACAGGTAAATCAGCCCCAGCATTTT. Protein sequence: CASSLDGQVNQPQHF.

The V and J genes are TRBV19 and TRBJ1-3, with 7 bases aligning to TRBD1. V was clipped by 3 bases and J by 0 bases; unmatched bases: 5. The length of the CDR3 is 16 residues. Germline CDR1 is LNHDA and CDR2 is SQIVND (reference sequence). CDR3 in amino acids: CASSMRTGGSGNTIYF. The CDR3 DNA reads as TGTGCCAGTAGTATGAGGACAGGCGGCTCTGGAAACACCATATATTTT.